A selection of T cell receptor beta chains follows, all from one sample in a study of cytotoxic CD8 clonotypes in ibrutinib-treated CLL. Here immunoSEQ multiplex PCR was the method, and the copy in TCRdb shows in-frame clones only, minus some. This sample yields around 70,000 clones, of which roughly 83% are seen a single time; roughly 35% belongs to the top ten. The source was PBMCs, collected after 24 months of ibrutinib treatment. These receptors were taken from a human donor with chronic lymphocytic leukemia. Each CDR3 is given with its conserved first and last residue. Fields, in order: V gene, D gene, J gene, clone size, CDR3 DNA, CDR3 protein. The D gene is left open where the match is weak. The size of a clone is reported for some rows only, either as once, few or many, or as a class for expanded clones.

TRBV18,.,TRBJ2-2,.,TGTGCCAGCTCACCACCAGGAGGCGACACCGGGGAGCTGTTTTTT,CASSPPGGDTGELFF
TRBV4-2,.,TRBJ2-7,.,TGTGCCAGCAGCCTCATGGGGGGACCGGCCTACGAGCAGTACTTC,CASSLMGGPAYEQYF
TRBV30,.,TRBJ1-2,.,TGTGCCTGGAGTCTAGGTTTTACGGTCCCTAACTATGGCTACACCTTC,CAWSLGFTVPNYGYTF
TRBV7-3,.,TRBJ2-1,.,TGTGCCAGCAGCTTAAAGCTCGAGGCTGAGCAGTTCTTC,CASSLKLEAEQFF
TRBV4-1,.,TRBJ1-5,.,TGCGCCAGCAACCCCGTGCTCGGCAATCAGCCCCAGCATTTT,CASNPVLGNQPQHF
TRBV9,TRBD2,TRBJ2-7,many,TGTGCCAGCAGCGTAGGGGGCGGGAGGTCGCAGGAGCAGTACTTC,CASSVGGGRSQEQYF
TRBV30,.,TRBJ1-3,few,TGTGCCTGGAGTGTCGACATGGCGGGAAACACCATATATTTT,CAWSVDMAGNTIYF
TRBV7-6,TRBD2,TRBJ2-5,.,TGTGCCAGCAGCTTGGGGCTAGCGGGAATCCAGGAGACCCAGTACTTC,CASSLGLAGIQETQYF
TRBV4-3,.,TRBJ2-3,.,TGCGCCAGCAGCCAAGATGCCCTAGAACAAGATACGCAGTATTTT,CASSQDALEQDTQYF
TRBV28,.,TRBJ2-7,.,TGTGCCAGCAGTTTGACGAGTCGGGCCTCCAACCGTATGGGCTACGAGCAGTACTTC,CASSLTSRASNRMGYEQYF
TRBV7-8,.,TRBJ2-5,.,TGTGCCAGCAGCTTAGCGCTAAGAGTAGGGGACCAAGAGACCCAGTACTTC,CASSLALRVGDQETQYF
TRBV30,TRBD2,TRBJ2-1,.,TGTGCCTGGAGTCGAGTAGCGGGAGCCTTTGGTCCATACAATGAGCAGTTCTTC,CAWSRVAGAFGPYNEQFF
TRBV5-1,.,TRBJ1-2,.,TGCGCCAGCAGCCCGGCTTTGATAGCTAACTATGGCTACACCTTC,CASSPALIANYGYTF
TRBV10-2,.,TRBJ2-5,once,TGCGCCAGCAGTGAGATGGAGACCCAGTACTTC,CASSEMETQYF
TRBV9,.,TRBJ1-2,few,TGTGCCAGCAGCCTACAGGGCGATGGCTACACCTTC,CASSLQGDGYTF
TRBV27,TRBD1,TRBJ1-3,.,TGTGCCAGCAGTTCGTACAGGGGGTCTGGAAACACCATATATTTT,CASSSYRGSGNTIYF
TRBV5-8,.,TRBJ1-3,.,TGTGCCAGCAGCATGGGACGGCCTGGAAACACCATATATTTT,CASSMGRPGNTIYF
TRBV4-3,TRBD2,TRBJ2-1,once,TGCGCCAGCAGCCAAGGAGCGGGCCTAGCGGGAATAAGCAATGAGCAGTTCTTC,CASSQGAGLAGISNEQFF
TRBV19,TRBD2,TRBJ2-1,.,TGTGCCAGTAGTTTTTCTCCGGGACTAGCGCCCCACAATGAGCAGTTCTTC,CASSFSPGLAPHNEQFF
TRBV27,.,TRBJ1-3,few,TGTGCCAGCAGTCTAAACAGGGCATCAAGCCTCTCTGGAAACACCATATATTTT,CASSLNRASSLSGNTIYF
TRBV7-9,TRBD2,TRBJ2-5,.,TGTGCCAGCAGCTCCCCGCGGGGGCAAGAGACCCAGTACTTC,CASSSPRGQETQYF
TRBV7-9,.,TRBJ2-2,few,TGTGCCAGCAGCCTCACGAGGGGAACCGGGGAGCTGTTTTTT,CASSLTRGTGELFF
TRBV25-1,.,TRBJ2-6,.,TGTGCCAGCAGTGATAGGGCCGGGGCCAACGTCCTGACTTTC,CASSDRAGANVLTF
TRBV27,.,TRBJ2-1,.,TGTGCCAGCAGTTGGTCATTGGCTAGTGAGCAGTTCTTC,CASSWSLASEQFF
TRBV5-1,TRBD2,TRBJ2-1,.,TGCGCCAGCAGCCCAGTAGCGGGAGTCGTCTACAATGAGCAGTTCTTC,CASSPVAGVVYNEQFF
TRBV6-1,.,TRBJ1-1,.,TGTGCCAGCAGTGAAGAGAGAGGAACTGAAGCTTTCTTT,CASSEERGTEAFF
TRBV4-2,.,TRBJ2-2,.,TGTGCCAGCAGCCAAGCTACCGGGGAGCTGTTTTTT,CASSQATGELFF
TRBV11-2,.,TRBJ2-7,.,TGTGCCAGCAGCTTAGGAGGCAGAACCTACGAGCAGTACTTC,CASSLGGRTYEQYF
TRBV6-1,TRBD1,TRBJ2-1,once,TGTGCCAGCAGACTAGGGACAGGGACTGTCAATGAGCAGTTCTTC,CASRLGTGTVNEQFF
TRBV5-1,.,TRBJ2-3,once,TGCGCCAGCAGCTCGGATTTTAGCACAGATACGCAGTATTTT,CASSSDFSTDTQYF
TRBV7-2,TRBD2,TRBJ2-3,.,TGTGCCAGCAGCTTAGATGAGACTAGCGAGACTAGCACAGATACGCAGTATTTT,CASSLDETSETSTDTQYF
TRBV5-1,TRBD2,TRBJ2-7,few,TGCGCCAGCAGCTTGGCCTACAGGGGGCCGGCTACTAGCGGGAGGGCTGGAGAGCAGTACTTC,CASSLAYRGPATSGRAGEQYF